The rows below give T cell receptor beta chains drawn from one sample of a study of CD8 T cells in ankylosing spondylitis. From the 5' RACE reads, TCRdb called clonotypes with MiXCR, one entry per CDR3 protein. The sample has about 450,000 distinct CDR3 sequences; roughly 26% are singletons. The source material was blood, either unsorted or a sorted T cell fraction (not recorded which). The receptors here all came from a male donor with ankylosing spondylitis. Each CDR3 is given with its conserved first and last residue. A D gene is named only where the DNA matches it firmly. A clone size is listed for some rows: how often the clone was seen (once, few, many), or a class if it is expanded.

J gene | clone size | D gene | V gene | CDR3 protein | CDR3 DNA
TRBJ2-5 | NA | NA | TRBV19 | CASSFGRVETQYF | TGTGCCAGTAGTTTCGGACGGGTAGAGACCCAGTACTTC
TRBJ1-2 | NA | NA | TRBV3-1 | CASSQDGGFNYGYTF | TGTGCCAGCAGCCAAGATGGGGGATTTAACTATGGCTACACCTTC
TRBJ2-2 | few | TRBD1 | TRBV20-1 | CSARDLRTGGSLNTGELFF | TGCAGTGCTAGAGATCTTCGGACAGGGGGAAGTCTAAACACCGGGGAGCTGTTTTTT
TRBJ2-3 | NA | NA | TRBV5-1 | CASSSNRDLSTDTQYF | TGCGCCAGCAGTTCTAATCGGGACTTAAGCACAGATACGCAGTATTTT
TRBJ2-3 | NA | NA | TRBV10-1 | CASVGAIATDTQYF | TGCGCCAGCGTCGGGGCAATCGCTACAGATACGCAGTATTTT
TRBJ2-7 | NA | NA | TRBV29-1 | CSALNVGSYEQYF | TGCAGCGCCCTGAATGTAGGCTCGTACGAGCAGTACTTC
TRBJ2-1 | NA | TRBD2 | TRBV7-2 | CASSSQREGFYNEQFF | TGTGCCAGCAGCTCCCAGCGGGAGGGATTCTACAATGAGCAGTTCTTC
TRBJ2-1 | few | TRBD2 | TRBV7-2 | CASSPWTSSYNEQFF | TGTGCCAGCAGCCCCTGGACTAGCTCCTACAATGAGCAGTTCTTC
TRBJ1-5 | few | NA | TRBV20-1 | CSASQSGGVSNQPQHF | TGCAGTGCTAGTCAGTCGGGCGGGGTAAGCAATCAGCCCCAGCATTTT
TRBJ2-2 | NA | TRBD2 | TRBV11-2 | CASSFRLAGGNTGELFF | TGTGCCAGCAGCTTTAGACTAGCGGGAGGGAACACCGGGGAGCTGTTTTTT
TRBJ2-5 | NA | NA | TRBV7-9 | CASSFRGVLGETQYF | TGTGCCAGCAGCTTTCGGGGCGTCTTAGGAGAGACCCAGTACTTC
TRBJ2-4 | many | NA | TRBV11-2 | CASSSGAGAAKNIQYF | TGTGCCAGCAGCTCTGGGGCCGGCGCGGCCAAAAACATTCAGTACTTC
TRBJ2-1 | NA | NA | TRBV3-1 | CASSQIRGEQFF | TGTGCCAGCAGCCAGATTCGGGGGGAGCAGTTCTTC
TRBJ1-1 | few | TRBD1 | TRBV27 | CASSLREQGGLSFF | TGTGCCAGCAGTTTAAGGGAACAGGGGGGTTTGTCTTTCTTT
TRBJ2-5 | NA | NA | TRBV6-1 | CASSRDTRSETQYF | TGTGCCAGCAGCCGGGACACCAGGTCGGAGACCCAGTACTTC
TRBJ1-4 | NA | NA | TRBV15 | CATSRVQSGPTNEKLFF | TGTGCCACCAGCAGAGTCCAAAGCGGACCAACTAATGAAAAACTGTTTTTT
TRBJ2-1 | NA | NA | TRBV18 | CASSIRTNEQFF | TGTGCCAGCTCTATCAGGACCAATGAGCAGTTCTTC
TRBJ2-3 | few | TRBD1 | TRBV20-1 | CSARPRSRQGGNTQYF | TGCAGTGCTAGACCGCGGAGCCGACAGGGGGGGAATACGCAGTATTTT
TRBJ1-5 | once | NA | TRBV20-1 | CSAAPPRGGNQPQHF | TGCAGTGCGGCACCGCCGAGAGGTGGCAATCAGCCCCAGCATTTT
TRBJ2-3 | many | TRBD1 | TRBV10-3 | CATRDRVNSDTQYF | TGTGCCACCCGGGACAGGGTAAATTCAGATACGCAGTATTTT
TRBJ2-5 | NA | TRBD2 | TRBV11-1 | CASSLARDASGSGETQYF | TGTGCCAGCAGCTTAGCGCGGGATGCTAGCGGGAGTGGCGAGACCCAGTACTTC
TRBJ2-3 | few | NA | TRBV7-2 | CASSATKAGTDTQYF | TGTGCCAGCAGCGCGACTAAGGCGGGCACAGATACGCAGTATTTT
TRBJ2-3 | few | NA | TRBV5-6 | CASSLARGSRTDTQYF | TGTGCCAGCAGCTTGGCCCGGGGATCGAGGACAGATACGCAGTATTTT
TRBJ2-1 | NA | NA | TRBV20-1 | CSARSGRQFF | TGCAGTGCTAGGTCTGGCAGGCAGTTCTTC
TRBJ2-5 | many | NA | TRBV24-1 | CATSDLSPETQYF | TGTGCCACCAGTGATTTGAGCCCAGAGACCCAGTACTTC
TRBJ2-7 | NA | NA | TRBV3-1 | CASSQDEAGPFYEQYF | TGTGCCAGCAGCCAAGACGAAGCAGGCCCCTTCTACGAGCAGTACTTC
TRBJ1-5 | NA | NA | TRBV7-9 | CASSLGQGLAQHF | TGTGCCAGCAGCTTAGGTCAGGGTCTGGCCCAGCATTTT
TRBJ1-4 | NA | NA | TRBV7-6 | CASSLIGDGGEKLFF | TGTGCCAGCAGCTTAATAGGCGACGGAGGGGAAAAACTGTTTTTT
TRBJ1-6 | NA | TRBD1 | TRBV5-1 | CASSSGTGANSPLHF | TGCGCCAGCAGCTCGGGGACAGGAGCGAATTCACCCCTCCACTTT